The entry below describes one T cell receptor (beta chain). The specificity of this receptor is unknown. No base quality values were provided; no much bigger clone lies one nucleotide off. The data derive from a study of blood T cell repertoires in COVID-19 (dated by TCRdb to about 2020). In terms of the full investigation: Samples covering the acute and convalescent phases of COVID-19 were provided by collaborators in the United States, Italy and Spain. The prospective study material was composed of cDNA or gDNA derived from T cells, B-cell-depleted T cells, or PBMCs. Subjects who had been exposed to COVID-19, were actively infected with it, or had recovered from it provided the deeply sampled blood TCRbeta repertoires that made up the dataset. The repertoires were made available in a free public database intended to serve as a resource for research on the immune response to SARS-CoV-2. The samples were drawn from two sources: the first 160 participants of the ongoing ImmuneRACE study, and 1,200 or so subjects contributed by 6 global collaborators. A de-identified subject ID, COVID-19 status, age in years and sex were almost always included in the sample metadata. HLA class I and class II types, where available, came from metadata supplied by the sample provider rather than from assay-based typing.

The CDR3 starts with the cysteine, ends with the phenylalanine, and has 13 residues. Just CDR3 DNA is preserved here, 39 bases in frame from base 1. CDR1 is given as SGDLS and CDR2 as YYNGEE, both from the germline V gene. The V and J ends are trimmed by 4 bases and 1 base, leaving 8 bases between them. TCRbeta CDR3 regions were amplified from genomic DNA using the immunoSEQ Assay, a bias-controlled multiplex PCR. In the paper's pipeline: Within the assay, amplification of reference gene primers was used to estimate how many nucleated cells each sample contained. Sequence reads were collapsed and filtered to measure the absolute abundance of every unique TCRbeta CDR3 rearrangement. For each sample, productive Simpson clonality was calculated by taking the square root of Simpson's diversity index across productive rearrangements. TCRdb retrieved this table from immuneACCESS and kept in-frame rearrangements only. Not all clones are present; in checked studies, unresolved V genes account for under half, and no reason is known for the remainder. That table is the source of V, J and clone size, and D and trimming were worked out from the DNA. The sample table shows 85,000 to 130,000 clones, and roughly four fifths are seen once. Together, the top ten hold 6.2% of the sample.

In Seattle, one collaborating source enrolled patients while the infection was active and tracked those patients longitudinally over the course of disease. Each collaborating institution followed its own protocols to collect whole blood in K2EDTA tubes. For TCRbeta analysis, collaborators shipped samples in one of three forms: frozen whole blood, isolated PBMCs, or DNA extracted from either of those sample types. Results the study describes overall, beyond this receptor: The quantity of clinical and demographic metadata differed by source and by participant and was supplied without curation.

The chain uses TRBV9 and TRBJ1-2; the D gene identity is not certain. This clonotype was sampled from a man at least 80 years old with COVID-19, enrolled during active disease. The sample taken for sequencing was peripheral blood. The nucleotide sequence is given as TGTGCCAGCAGCCCTGACTTTAACTATGGCTACACCTTC. Translated, it reads CASSPDFNYGYTF.